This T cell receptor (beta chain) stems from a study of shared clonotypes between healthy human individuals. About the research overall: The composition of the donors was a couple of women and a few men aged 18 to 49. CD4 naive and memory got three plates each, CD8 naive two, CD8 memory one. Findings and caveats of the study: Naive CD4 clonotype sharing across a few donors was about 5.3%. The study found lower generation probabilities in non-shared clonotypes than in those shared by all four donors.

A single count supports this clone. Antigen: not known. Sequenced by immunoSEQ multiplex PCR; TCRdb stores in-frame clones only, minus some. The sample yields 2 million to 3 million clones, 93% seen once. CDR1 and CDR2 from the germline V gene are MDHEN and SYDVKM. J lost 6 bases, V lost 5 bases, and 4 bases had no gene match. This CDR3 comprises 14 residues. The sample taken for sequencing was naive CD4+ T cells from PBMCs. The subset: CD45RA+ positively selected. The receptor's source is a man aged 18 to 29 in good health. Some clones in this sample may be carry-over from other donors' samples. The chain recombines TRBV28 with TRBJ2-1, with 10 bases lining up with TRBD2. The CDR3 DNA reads TGTGCCAGCAGTCTAGCGGGAGTCCTCAATGAGCAGTTCTTC. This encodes CASSLAGVLNEQFF.